This T cell receptor (beta chain) emerged from a study of blood T cell repertoires in COVID-19. Germline lookup yields CDR1 KGHSH and CDR2 LQKENI. The CDR3 sequence is 14 residues long. V lost 0 bases and J lost 4, with 7 bases in between. Clones were sequenced by immunoSEQ multiplex PCR, and TCRdb holds only the in-frame ones, with some missing. Of roughly 200,000 clones in the sample, roughly 80% were seen once. The sequence derives from a woman in her fifties or sixties with acute COVID-19. V usage is TRBV18 and J usage is TRBJ2-1; D gene ambiguous. Input material: PBMCs or T cells enriched from blood (not recorded which). CDR3 amino acids: CASSPPSLYNEQFF. The CDR3 nucleotides read TGTGCCAGCTCACCACCGAGCCTGTACAATGAGCAGTTCTTC. The full variable domain, in which reference TRBV18 and TRBJ2-1 provide the parts outside the CDR3, is NAGVMQNPRHLVRRRGQEARLRCSPMKGHSHVYWYRQLPEEGLKFMVYLQKENIIDESGMPKERFSAEFPKEGPSILRIQQVVRGDSAAYFCASSPPSLYNEQFFGPGTRLTVL.